These T cell receptor beta chains were read from a single sample in a study of shared clonotypes between healthy human individuals. Using immunoSEQ multiplex PCR, the repertoire was profiled, and TCRdb retains in-frame clones only, with some absent. Of roughly 1 million clones listed, around 75% are singletons. Sequenced: memory CD4+ T cells sorted from blood. These receptors all come from a man younger than 35 in good health. Each CDR3 is given without its conserved first and last residue. Fields, in order: V gene, J gene, CDR3 protein.

>TRBV6-1|TRBJ1-6
ASSEYSYNSPLH
>TRBV7-2|TRBJ2-5
ASSLNGGKETQY
>TRBV7-8|TRBJ2-7
ASSQTSGGIFSYEQY
>TRBV5-1|TRBJ1-4
ASSLGRGGEKLF
>TRBV11-2|TRBJ1-1
ASSFWGQGNEAF
>TRBV30|TRBJ1-2
AWSVNRGRSGYT
>TRBV19|TRBJ2-2
ASSIPLDSGELF
>TRBV6-5|TRBJ1-2
ASSYSGEGNYGYT
>TRBV5-1|TRBJ1-6
ASSTDRGSPLH
>TRBV27|TRBJ2-2
ASRRQGGTGELF
>TRBV5-1|TRBJ2-7
ASTIATGGPSYEQY
>TRBV6-5|TRBJ1-6
ASSYTTGSNSPLH
>TRBV29-1|TRBJ1-3
SVLGGSGNTIY
>TRBV6-6|TRBJ1-2
AIHSAGRANDGYT
>TRBV12-5|TRBJ2-2
ASGSGPPTGELF
>TRBV9|TRBJ1-3
ASSVGQGYGNTIY
>TRBV10-3|TRBJ2-7
ATTPGQGDYEQY
>TRBV10-2|TRBJ2-7
ASSEAPTYEQY
>TRBV27|TRBJ1-1
ARTGGSSGEAF
>TRBV5-1|TRBJ1-2
ASSSTTTTGAYGYT
>TRBV10-3|TRBJ1-1
AISERSMNTEAF
>TRBV6-5|TRBJ2-7
ASTRGTDPYEQY
>TRBV5-6|TRBJ2-7
ASSLPRQGRSHEQY
>TRBV2|TRBJ1-1
ASWSMNTEAF
>TRBV19|TRBJ2-1
ASSTKRGQSYNEQF
>TRBV19|TRBJ1-5
ASSTINQPQH
>TRBV6-1|TRBJ2-2
ASRRQMNTGELF
>TRBV5-1|TRBJ2-3
ASRERTTDTQY
>TRBV10-2|TRBJ2-2
ASSGDLIGELF
>TRBV7-3|TRBJ2-3
ASSLIMGTGTDTQY
>TRBV5-1|TRBJ1-1
ASSSSGGVTEAF
>TRBV7-2|TRBJ1-2
ASSLALATFGANYGYT
>TRBV4-2|TRBJ2-1
ASSQAGVGEQF
>TRBV28|TRBJ1-4
ASIGTGQGEKLF
>TRBV18|TRBJ1-5
ASSPEGNQPQH
>TRBV7-9|TRBJ2-1
ASRTHSGGGEQF
>TRBV7-9|TRBJ1-3
ASSLTSPDRGRNTIY
>TRBV28|TRBJ1-1
ASSLYLRDTEAF
>TRBV6-1|TRBJ2-3
ASSAQGGTQY
>TRBV18|TRBJ2-7
ASSPLDRSNEQY
>TRBV6-1|TRBJ2-5
ASSLQGRQETQY
>TRBV5-1|TRBJ1-2
ASSSTGTGGYT
>TRBV6-1|TRBJ2-5
AGGFWGTETQY
>TRBV29-1|TRBJ2-3
SVEEGDRAPDTQY
>TRBV5-1|TRBJ2-7
ASSLAPGQGSYEQY
>TRBV11-2|TRBJ2-7
ASSSWTDYEQY
>TRBV29-1|TRBJ2-1
SVVRGTGYNEQF
>TRBV30|TRBJ1-6
AWSVLRGNSPLH